What follows describes a single T cell receptor (beta chain). The test was conducted at deep level. DNA at roughly 0.2 ug, tens of thousands of T cell genomes, went into sorted-subset replicate PCRs. TCRdb keeps only in-frame clones here, not all; method: immunoSEQ multiplex PCR. The sample gives millions of clones, around 94% of which show up once; more than 0.12% is in the top ten. Germline V lookup: CDR1 SGHTA, CDR2 FQGNSA. V lost 4 bases and J 6 bases, leaving 7 bases between the germline ends. This CDR3 contains 13 residues. This sample was taken from a study of shared clonotypes between healthy human individuals. About the study: Researchers drew samples from a couple of women and three men aged 18 to 49.

This sequence was found in a man between 18 and 35 years old in good health. Sample: naive CD4+ T cells sorted from blood. The subset here: CD45RA+ positively selected. The chain joins TRBV7-2 to TRBJ1-6; D call uncertain. The CDR3 loop reads CASSSGLNSPLHF. The CDR3, as DNA: TGTGCCAGCAGCTCCGGACTTAATTCACCCCTCCACTTT.